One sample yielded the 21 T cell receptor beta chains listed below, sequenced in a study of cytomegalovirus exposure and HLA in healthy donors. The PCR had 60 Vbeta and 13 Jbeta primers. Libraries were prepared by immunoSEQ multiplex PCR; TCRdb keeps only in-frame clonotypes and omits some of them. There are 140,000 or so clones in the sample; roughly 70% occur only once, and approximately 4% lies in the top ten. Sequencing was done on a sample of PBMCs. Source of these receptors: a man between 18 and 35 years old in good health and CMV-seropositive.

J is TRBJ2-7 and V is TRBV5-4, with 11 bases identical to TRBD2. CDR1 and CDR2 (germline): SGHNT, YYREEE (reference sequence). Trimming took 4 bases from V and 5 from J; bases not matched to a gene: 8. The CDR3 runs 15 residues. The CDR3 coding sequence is TGTGCCAGCAGCCCCCTAGCGGGAGGTGCACACGAGCAGTACTTC. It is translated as CASSPLAGGAHEQYF.

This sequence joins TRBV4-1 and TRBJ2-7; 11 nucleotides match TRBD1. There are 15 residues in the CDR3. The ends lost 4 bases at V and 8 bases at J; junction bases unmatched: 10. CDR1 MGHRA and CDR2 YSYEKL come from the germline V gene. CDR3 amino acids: CASSLRTGGMYKQYF. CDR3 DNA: TGCGCCAGCAGCCTCCGGACAGGGGGCATGTACAAGCAGTACTTC.

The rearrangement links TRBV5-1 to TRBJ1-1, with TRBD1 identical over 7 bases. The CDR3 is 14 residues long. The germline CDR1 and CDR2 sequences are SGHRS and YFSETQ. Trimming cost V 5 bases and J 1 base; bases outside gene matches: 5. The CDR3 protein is CASSRDSSNTEAFF. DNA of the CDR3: TGCGCCAGCAGTCGGGACAGCTCGAACACTGAAGCTTTCTTT.

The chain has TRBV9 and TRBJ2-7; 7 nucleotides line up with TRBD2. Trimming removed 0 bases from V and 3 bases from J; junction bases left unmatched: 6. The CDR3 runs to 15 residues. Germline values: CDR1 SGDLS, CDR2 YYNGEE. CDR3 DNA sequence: TGTGCCAGCAGCGTAGGCTCTAGCGGTGACTACGAGCAGTACTTC. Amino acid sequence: CASSVGSSGDYEQYF.

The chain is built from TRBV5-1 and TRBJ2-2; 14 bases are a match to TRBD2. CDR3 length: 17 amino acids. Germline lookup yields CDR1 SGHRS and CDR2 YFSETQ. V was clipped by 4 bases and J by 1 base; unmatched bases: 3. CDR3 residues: CASSDGLAGGNTGELFF. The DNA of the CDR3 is TGCGCCAGCAGCGACGGACTAGCGGGAGGGAACACCGGGGAGCTGTTTTTT.

CDR3: CASSQGTSGRTQYF. CDR3 coding DNA: TGTGCCAGCAGCCAAGGGACTAGCGGGAGGACCCAGTACTTC. This chain uses TRBV2 with TRBJ2-5; 14 bases match TRBD2. Germline lookup yields CDR1 SNHLY and CDR2 FYNNEI. The CDR3 is 14 amino acids. V lost 6 bases and J lost 7; bases outside the gene matches: 4. Based on the CDR3 plus reference TRBV2 and TRBJ2-5, the full variable domain is EPEVTQTPSHQVTQMGQEVILRCVPISNHLYFYWYRQILGQKVEFLVSFYNNEISEKSEIFDDQFSVERPDGSNFTLKIRSTKLEDSAMYFCASSQGTSGRTQYFGPGTRLLVL.

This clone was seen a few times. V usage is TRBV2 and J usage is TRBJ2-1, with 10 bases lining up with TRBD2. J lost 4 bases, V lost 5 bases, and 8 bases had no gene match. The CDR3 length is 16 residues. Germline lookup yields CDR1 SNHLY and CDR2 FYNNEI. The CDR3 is CASSYLSGGAYNEQFF. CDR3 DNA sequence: TGTGCCAGCAGTTATTTAAGCGGGGGGGCTTACAATGAGCAGTTCTTC.

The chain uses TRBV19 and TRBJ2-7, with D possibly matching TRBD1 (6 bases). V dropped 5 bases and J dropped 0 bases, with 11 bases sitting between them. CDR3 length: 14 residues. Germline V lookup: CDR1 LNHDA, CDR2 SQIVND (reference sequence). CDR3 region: CASSSRTDSYEQYF. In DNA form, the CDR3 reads TGTGCCAGTAGTTCAAGGACAGACTCCTACGAGCAGTACTTC.

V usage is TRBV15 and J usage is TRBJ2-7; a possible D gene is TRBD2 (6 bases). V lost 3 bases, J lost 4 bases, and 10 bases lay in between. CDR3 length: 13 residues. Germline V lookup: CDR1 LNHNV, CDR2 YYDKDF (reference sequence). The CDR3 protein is CATSSGGTYEQYF. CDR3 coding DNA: TGTGCCACCAGCAGCGGGGGAACTTACGAGCAGTACTTC.

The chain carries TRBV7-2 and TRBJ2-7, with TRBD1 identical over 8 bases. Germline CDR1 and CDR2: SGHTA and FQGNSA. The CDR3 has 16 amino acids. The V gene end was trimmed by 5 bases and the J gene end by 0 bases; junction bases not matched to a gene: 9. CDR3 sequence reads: CASSPLGTGGSYEQYF. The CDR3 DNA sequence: TGTGCCAGCAGCCCACTGGGAACAGGGGGCTCCTACGAGCAGTACTTC.

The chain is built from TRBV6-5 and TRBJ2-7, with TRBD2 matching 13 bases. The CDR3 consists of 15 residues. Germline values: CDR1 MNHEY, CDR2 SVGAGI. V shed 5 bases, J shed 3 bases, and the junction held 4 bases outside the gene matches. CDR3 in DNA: TGTGCCAGCAGTATGGGACTAGCGGGAAACTACGAGCAGTACTTC. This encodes CASSMGLAGNYEQYF.

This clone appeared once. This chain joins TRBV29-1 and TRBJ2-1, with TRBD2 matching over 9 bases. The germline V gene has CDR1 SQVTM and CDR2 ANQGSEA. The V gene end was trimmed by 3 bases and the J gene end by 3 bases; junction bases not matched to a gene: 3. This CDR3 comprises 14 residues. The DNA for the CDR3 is TGCAGCGTTGACGGGCGGGGGGGCTACAATGAGCAGTTCTTC. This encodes CSVDGRGGYNEQFF.

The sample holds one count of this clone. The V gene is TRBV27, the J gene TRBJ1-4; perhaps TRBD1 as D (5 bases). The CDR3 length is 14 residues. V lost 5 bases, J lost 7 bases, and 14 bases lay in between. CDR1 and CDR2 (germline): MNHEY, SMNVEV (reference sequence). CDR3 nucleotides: TGTGCCAGCAGTCAATTTACAAGGGGTGAAAAACTGTTTTTT. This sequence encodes CASSQFTRGEKLFF.

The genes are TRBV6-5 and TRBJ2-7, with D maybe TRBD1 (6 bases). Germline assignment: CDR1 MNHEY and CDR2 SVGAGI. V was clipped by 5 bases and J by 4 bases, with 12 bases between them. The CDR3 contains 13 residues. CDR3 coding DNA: TGTGCCAGCAGTGGGGGCGGGTCGTACGAGCAGTACTTC. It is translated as CASSGGGSYEQYF.

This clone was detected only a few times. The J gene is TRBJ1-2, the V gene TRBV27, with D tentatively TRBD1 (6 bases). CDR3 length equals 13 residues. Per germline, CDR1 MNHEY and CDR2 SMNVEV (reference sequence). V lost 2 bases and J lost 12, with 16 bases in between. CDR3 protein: CASSLIRTAAHTF. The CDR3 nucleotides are TGTGCCAGCAGTTTAATTCGGACAGCGGCCCACACCTTC.

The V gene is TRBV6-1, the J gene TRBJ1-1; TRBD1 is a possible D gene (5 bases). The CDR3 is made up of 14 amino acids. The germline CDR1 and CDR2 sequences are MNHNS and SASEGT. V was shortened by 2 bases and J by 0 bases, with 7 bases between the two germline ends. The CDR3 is CASSEWGMNTEAFF. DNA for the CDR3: TGTGCCAGCAGTGAATGGGGCATGAACACTGAAGCTTTCTTT.

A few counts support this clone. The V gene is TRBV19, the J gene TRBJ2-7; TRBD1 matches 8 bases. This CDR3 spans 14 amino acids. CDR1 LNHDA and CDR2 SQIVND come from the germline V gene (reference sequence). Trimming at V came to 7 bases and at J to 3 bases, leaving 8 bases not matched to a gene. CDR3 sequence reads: CASKPGTGDYEQYF. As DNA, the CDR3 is TGTGCCAGTAAACCGGGGACAGGAGACTACGAGCAGTACTTC.

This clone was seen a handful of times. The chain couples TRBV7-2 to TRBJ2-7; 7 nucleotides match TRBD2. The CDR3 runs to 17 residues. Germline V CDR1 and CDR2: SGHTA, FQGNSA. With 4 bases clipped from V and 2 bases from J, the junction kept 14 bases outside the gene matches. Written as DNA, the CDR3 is TGTGCCAGCAGCTCCCCTATAACGACTAGCCCAACCTACGAGCAGTACTTC. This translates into CASSSPITTSPTYEQYF.

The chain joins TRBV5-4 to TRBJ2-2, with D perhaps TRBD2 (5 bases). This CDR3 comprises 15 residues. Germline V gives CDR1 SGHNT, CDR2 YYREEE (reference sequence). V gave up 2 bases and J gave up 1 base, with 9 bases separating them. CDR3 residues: CASSLVGKNTGELFF. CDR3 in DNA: TGTGCCAGCAGCTTAGTCGGGAAGAACACCGGGGAGCTGTTTTTT.

The CDR3 here is CASSLEAGPTPYEQYF. The CDR3 bases are TGTGCCAGCAGCTTAGAAGCGGGACCAACTCCCTACGAGCAGTACTTC. V is TRBV7-9 and J is TRBJ2-5; TRBD2 matches at 7 bases. The J call may be mistaken, given a closer DNA end match to TRBJ2-7. The CDR3 extends over 16 amino acids. Germline V gene data show CDR1 as SEHNR and CDR2 as FQNEAQ (reference sequence).

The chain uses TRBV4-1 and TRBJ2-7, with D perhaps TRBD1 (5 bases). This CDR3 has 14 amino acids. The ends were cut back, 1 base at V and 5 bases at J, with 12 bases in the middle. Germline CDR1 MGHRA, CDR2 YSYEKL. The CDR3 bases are TGCGCCAGCAGCCAAGCCGGCAGGGTCCACGAGCAGTACTTC. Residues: CASSQAGRVHEQYF.